This T cell receptor beta chain came from a study of shared clonotypes between healthy human individuals. At a deep level, the assay was run. TCRdb keeps only in-frame clones here, not all; method: immunoSEQ multiplex PCR. The data show approximately 650,000 clones, around 95% seen once. Study-wide points: Non-shared clonotypes displayed generation probabilities falling below those of clonotypes present in all four donors. Among donors, the sharing of clonotypes was expected to be influenced by sequencing depth.

The CDR3 loop spans 11 amino acids. V was cut by 1 base and J by 8 bases, with 5 bases left in between. Germline CDR1 is LNHDA and CDR2 is SQIVND (reference sequence). With regard to this clone: Its antigen remains unidentified. This CDR3 is also generated by other DNA sequences in the sample.

Naive CD8 isolation took CD45RO-negative cells positively selected for CCR7 and excluded terminally differentiated effector memory CD45RA+ cells. HIV-negative, healthy adults without recent acute infections or vaccinations were the donors. The gene calls are TRBV19 and TRBJ1-2; D is undetermined. The clonotype originates from a woman under 40 in good health. Material for sequencing was naive CD8+ T cells sorted from blood. The CDR3 here is CASSIGGGYTF. In DNA form, the CDR3 reads TGTGCCAGTAGTATAGGCGGCGGCTACACCTTC. The variable domain in full, with the rest retrieved from reference TRBV19 and TRBJ1-2, is DGGITQSPKYLFRKEGQNVTLSCEQNLNHDAMYWYRQDPGQGLRLIYYSQIVNDFQKGDIAEGYSVSREKKESFPLTVTSAQKNPTAFYLCASSIGGGYTFGSGTRLTVV.